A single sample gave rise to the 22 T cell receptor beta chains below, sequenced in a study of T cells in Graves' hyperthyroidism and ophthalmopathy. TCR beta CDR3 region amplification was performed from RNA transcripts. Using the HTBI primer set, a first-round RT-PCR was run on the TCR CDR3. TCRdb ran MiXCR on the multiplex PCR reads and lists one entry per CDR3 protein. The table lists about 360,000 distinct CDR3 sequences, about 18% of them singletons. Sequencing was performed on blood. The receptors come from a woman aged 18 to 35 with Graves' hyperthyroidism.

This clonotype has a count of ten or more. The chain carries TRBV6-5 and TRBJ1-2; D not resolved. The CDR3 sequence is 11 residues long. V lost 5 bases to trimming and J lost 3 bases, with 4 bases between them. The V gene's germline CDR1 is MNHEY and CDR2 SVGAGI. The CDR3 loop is CASSPDYGYTF. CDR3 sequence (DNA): TGTGCCAGCAGTCCGGACTATGGCTACACCTTC.

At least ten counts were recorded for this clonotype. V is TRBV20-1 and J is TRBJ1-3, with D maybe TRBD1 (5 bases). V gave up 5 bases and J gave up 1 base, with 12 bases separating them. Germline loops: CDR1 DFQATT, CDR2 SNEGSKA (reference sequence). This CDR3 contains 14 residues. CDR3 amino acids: CSAALGGSGNTIYF. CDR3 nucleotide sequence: TGCAGTGCTGCCCTTGGGGGGTCTGGAAACACCATATATTTT.

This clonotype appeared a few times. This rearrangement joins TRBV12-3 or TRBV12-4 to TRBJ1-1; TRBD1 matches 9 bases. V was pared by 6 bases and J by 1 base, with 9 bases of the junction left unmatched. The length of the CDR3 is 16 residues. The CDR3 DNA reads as TGTGCCAGCAGCCGGGGGACAGGGCGGGAGAACACTGAAGCTTTCTTT. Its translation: CASSRGTGRENTEAFF.

CDR3 coding DNA: TGTGCCAGCAGCTTAATGGGGGGCAGGATCGGTGCCCAGTACTTC. Translated, it gives CASSLMGGRIGAQYF. The chain couples TRBV7-8 to TRBJ2-5; either TRBD1 or TRBD2 may supply D (6 bases each). Germline CDR1 reads SGHVS; CDR2 reads FQNEAQ. Trimming stripped 2 bases from V and 9 bases from J, with 19 bases between. This CDR3 region has 15 residues.

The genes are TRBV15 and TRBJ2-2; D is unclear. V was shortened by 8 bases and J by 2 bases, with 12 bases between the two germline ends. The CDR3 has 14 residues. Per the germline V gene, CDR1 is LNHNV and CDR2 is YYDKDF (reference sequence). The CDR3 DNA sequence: TGTGCCACCCGGTCCTCCCTAAACACCGGGGAGCTGTTTTTT. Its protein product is CATRSSLNTGELFF.

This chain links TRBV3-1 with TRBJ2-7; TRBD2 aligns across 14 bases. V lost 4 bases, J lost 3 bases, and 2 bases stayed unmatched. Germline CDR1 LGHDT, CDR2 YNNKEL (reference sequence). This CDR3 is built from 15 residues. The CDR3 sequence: CASSPTSGGDYEQYF. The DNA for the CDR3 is TGTGCCAGCAGCCCGACTAGCGGGGGGGACTACGAGCAGTACTTC.

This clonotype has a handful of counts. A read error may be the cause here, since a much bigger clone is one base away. The CDR3 DNA reads as TGTGCCAGCAGTTCCATAAGACAGGGCAACACCGGGGAGCTGTTGTTT. Translated: CASSSIRQGNTGELLF. The chain couples TRBV6-5 to TRBJ2-2, with TRBD1 matching over 7 bases. Germline V gene data show CDR1 as MNHEY and CDR2 as SVGAGI. The CDR3 has 16 residues.

For the CDR3, the DNA is TGTGCCAGCACCATAGAGGGACACCGAACCACCGGGGAGCTGTTTTTT. It is translated as CASTIEGHRTTGELFF. The chain links TRBV6-1 to TRBJ2-2; weak D call: TRBD1 (6 bases). The CDR3 runs to 16 residues. The V end lost 7 bases, the J end lost 4 bases, and 19 bases lay between the germline ends. Germline CDR1 MNHNS, CDR2 SASEGT.

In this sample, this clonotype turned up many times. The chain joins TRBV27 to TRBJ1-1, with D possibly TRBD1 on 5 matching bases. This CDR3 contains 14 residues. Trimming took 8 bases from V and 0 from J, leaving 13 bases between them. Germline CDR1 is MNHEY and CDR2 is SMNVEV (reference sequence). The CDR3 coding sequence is TGTGCCAGCCATTCCAGGGAGATGAACACTGAAGCTTTCTTT. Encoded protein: CASHSREMNTEAFF.

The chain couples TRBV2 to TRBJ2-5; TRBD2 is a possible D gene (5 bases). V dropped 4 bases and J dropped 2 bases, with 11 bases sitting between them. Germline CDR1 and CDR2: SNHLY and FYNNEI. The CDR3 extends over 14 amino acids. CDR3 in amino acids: CASSGELSQETQYF. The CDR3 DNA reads TGTGCCAGCAGTGGGGAGTTAAGTCAAGAGACCCAGTACTTC.

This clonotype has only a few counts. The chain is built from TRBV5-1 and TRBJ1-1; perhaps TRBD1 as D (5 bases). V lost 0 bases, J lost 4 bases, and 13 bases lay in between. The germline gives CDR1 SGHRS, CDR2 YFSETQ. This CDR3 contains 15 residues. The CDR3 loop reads CASSLVRTGTTEAFF. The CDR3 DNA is TGCGCCAGCAGCTTGGTTCGAACTGGGACCACTGAAGCTTTCTTT.

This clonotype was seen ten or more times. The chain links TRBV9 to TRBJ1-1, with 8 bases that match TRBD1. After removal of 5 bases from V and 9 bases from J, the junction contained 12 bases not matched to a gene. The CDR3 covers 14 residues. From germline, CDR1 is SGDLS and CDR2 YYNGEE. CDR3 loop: CASSGGGQEPKAFF. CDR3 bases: TGTGCCAGCAGTGGGGGGGGACAGGAACCTAAAGCTTTCTTT. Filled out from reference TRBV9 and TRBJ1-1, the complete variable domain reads DSGVTQTPKHLITATGQRVTLRCSPRSGDLSVYWYQQSLDQGLQFLIQYYNGEERAKGNILERFSAQQFPDLHSELNLSSLELGDSALYFCASSGGGQEPKAFFGQGTRLTVV.

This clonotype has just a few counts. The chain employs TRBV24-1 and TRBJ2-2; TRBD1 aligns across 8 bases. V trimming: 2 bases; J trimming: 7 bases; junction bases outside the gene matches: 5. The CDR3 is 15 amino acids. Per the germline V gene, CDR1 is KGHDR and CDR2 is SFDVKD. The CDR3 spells CATSDSTGDSGELFF. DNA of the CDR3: TGTGCCACCAGTGATTCGACAGGGGATAGCGGGGAGCTGTTTTTT.

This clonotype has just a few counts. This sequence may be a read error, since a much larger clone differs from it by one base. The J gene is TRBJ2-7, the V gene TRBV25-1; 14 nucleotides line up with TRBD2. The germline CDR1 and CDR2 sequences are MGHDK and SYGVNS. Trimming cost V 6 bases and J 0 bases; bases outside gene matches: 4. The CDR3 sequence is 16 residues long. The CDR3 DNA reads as TGTGCCAGCAGCGGACTAGCGGGGGGACACTCCTACGAGCAGTACTTC. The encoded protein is CASSGLAGGHSYEQYF.

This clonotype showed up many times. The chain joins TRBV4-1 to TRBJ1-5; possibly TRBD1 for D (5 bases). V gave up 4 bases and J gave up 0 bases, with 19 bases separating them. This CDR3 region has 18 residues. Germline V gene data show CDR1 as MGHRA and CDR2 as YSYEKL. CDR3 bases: TGCGCCAGCAGCCTCACCGGGACTGCCGCTTTTAGCAATCAGCCCCAGCATTTT. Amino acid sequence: CASSLTGTAAFSNQPQHF.

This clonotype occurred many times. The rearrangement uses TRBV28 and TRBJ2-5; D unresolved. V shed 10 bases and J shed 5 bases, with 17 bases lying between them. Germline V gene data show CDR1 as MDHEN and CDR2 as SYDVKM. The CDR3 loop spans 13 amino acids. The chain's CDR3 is CATQFQAGETQYF. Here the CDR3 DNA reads TGTGCCACCCAATTTCAGGCCGGGGAGACCCAGTACTTC. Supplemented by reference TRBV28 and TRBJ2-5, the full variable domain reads DVKVTQSSRYLVKRTGEKVFLECVQDMDHENMFWYRQDPGLGLRLIYFSYDVKMKEKGDIPEGYSVSREKKERFSLILESASTNQTSMYLCATQFQAGETQYFGPGTRLLVL.

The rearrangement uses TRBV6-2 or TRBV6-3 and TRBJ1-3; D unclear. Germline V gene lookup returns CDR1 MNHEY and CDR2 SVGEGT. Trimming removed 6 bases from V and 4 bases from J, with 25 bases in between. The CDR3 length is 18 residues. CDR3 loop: CASSPEVGPVFAGNTIYF. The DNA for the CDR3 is TGTGCCAGCAGCCCTGAGGTGGGCCCCGTCTTTGCGGGAAACACCATATATTTT.

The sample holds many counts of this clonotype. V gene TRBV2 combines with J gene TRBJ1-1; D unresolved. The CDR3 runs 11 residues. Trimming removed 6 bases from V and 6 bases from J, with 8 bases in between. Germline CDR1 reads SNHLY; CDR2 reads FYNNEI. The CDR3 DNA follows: TGTGCCAGCAGCCGCCAGGCTGAAGCTTTCTTT. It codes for CASSRQAEAFF.

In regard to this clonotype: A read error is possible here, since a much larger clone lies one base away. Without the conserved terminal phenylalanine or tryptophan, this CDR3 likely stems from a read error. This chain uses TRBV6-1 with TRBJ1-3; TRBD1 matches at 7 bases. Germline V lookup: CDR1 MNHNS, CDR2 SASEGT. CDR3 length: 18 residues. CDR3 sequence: CASSEAGWTGPSGNTIYL. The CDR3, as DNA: TGTGCCAGCAGCGAAGCGGGGTGGACAGGACCCTCTGGAAACACCATATATTTG.

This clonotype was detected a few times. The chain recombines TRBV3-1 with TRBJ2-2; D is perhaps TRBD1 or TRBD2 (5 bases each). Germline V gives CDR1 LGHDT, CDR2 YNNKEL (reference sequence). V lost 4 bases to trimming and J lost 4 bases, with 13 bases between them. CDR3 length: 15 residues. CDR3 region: CASSLGTVRTGELFF. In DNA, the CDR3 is TGTGCCAGCAGCCTAGGGACCGTACGCACCGGGGAGCTGTTTTTT.

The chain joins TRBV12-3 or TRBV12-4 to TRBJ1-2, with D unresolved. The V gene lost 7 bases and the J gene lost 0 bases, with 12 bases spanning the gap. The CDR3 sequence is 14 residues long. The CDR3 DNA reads TGTGCCAGCACCGAGACGGGTCCTAACTATGGCTACACCTTC. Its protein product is CASTETGPNYGYTF.

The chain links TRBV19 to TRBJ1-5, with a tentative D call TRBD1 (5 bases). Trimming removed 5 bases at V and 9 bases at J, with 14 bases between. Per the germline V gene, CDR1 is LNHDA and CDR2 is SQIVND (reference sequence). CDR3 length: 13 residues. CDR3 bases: TGTGCCAGTAGTTTGGGCGAGGGACGGCCCCAGCATTTT. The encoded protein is CASSLGEGRPQHF.